The source of this T cell receptor beta chain is a study of CD8 T cells in Susac syndrome. RNA in amounts of roughly 0.5 to 1 ug was reverse transcribed with random hexamers. The CDR3 of TCR beta was amplified by immunoSEQ multiplex PCR across 54 Vbeta and 13 Jbeta. One entry per CDR3 protein results from TCRdb running MiXCR on the immunoSEQ multiplex PCR reads. The profile shows roughly 190,000 distinct CDR3 sequences, around 96% of them singletons. Controls were drawn from healthy donors and were matched for age and sex. The V gene's germline CDR1 is GTSNPN and CDR2 SVGIG (reference sequence). The V end lost 3 bases, the J end lost 1 base, and 6 bases lay between the germline ends. The CDR3 covers 12 residues.

Input material: CD4+ T cells from PBMCs. This receptor was identified in a human donor in good health. The J gene is TRBJ1-1, the V gene TRBV30, with D hard to call. CDR3 residues: CAWRPRNTEAFF. CDR3 nucleotide sequence: TGTGCCTGGAGACCACGGAACACTGAAGCTTTCTTT.